This T cell receptor (beta chain) originates from a study of regulatory T cells in long-lasting Graves disease. Both iRepertoire HTBI primers and Arm-PCR of CDR3 regions were used to build the TCR beta libraries. TCRdb redid the calling of the multiplex PCR reads with MiXCR, one entry per CDR3 protein. Altogether about 290,000 distinct CDR3 sequences are present, more than 20% being singletons, with the ten largest covering about 56%. This CDR3 has 16 amino acids. Trimming shortened V by 1 base and J by 4 bases, and 16 bases separated the two germline ends. Germline V gene data show CDR1 as SGHAT and CDR2 as FQNNGV. Time point defined: persistent/refractory GD, antithyroid drugs over 5 years with positive TRAb. TCR sequences were obtained from RNA taken from PBMCs. This clonotype has ten or more counts.

The origin of this receptor is a female donor with Graves disease. The sample in question was peripheral blood mononuclear cells (PBMCs), obtained when the disease was refractory, from a patient treated with antithyroid drugs. The chain joins TRBV11-2 to TRBJ2-5; the D gene is possibly TRBD1 (6 bases). In DNA form, the CDR3 reads TGTGCCAGCAGCTTAGTAAGGGCAGGGGATCGAGAGACCCAGTACTTC. Amino acids: CASSLVRAGDRETQYF.